The rows below give T cell receptor beta chains drawn from one sample of a study of cytomegalovirus exposure and HLA in healthy donors. Some clones are missing from TCRdb's copy, which holds only in-frame ones; the method was immunoSEQ multiplex PCR. The table records about 190,000 clones, 65% to 80% of them present only once. The sample taken for sequencing was PBMCs. These receptors came from a man in his thirties or forties in good health and CMV-seropositive. CDR3s include the opening cysteine and the closing phenylalanine or tryptophan. The D gene is left open where the match is weak. Clone size is given for some rows only: seen once, a few or many times, or a class if the clone is expanded.

CDR3: CASSYAGEAYGYTF
DNA: TGTGCCAGCAGTTACGCGGGGGAGGCGTATGGCTACACCTTC
J: TRBJ1-2
D: NA
V: TRBV6-5
size: few

CDR3: CASSLATSGNTDTQYF
DNA: TGCGCCAGCAGCTTGGCCACTAGCGGTAACACAGATACGCAGTATTTT
J: TRBJ2-3
D: TRBD2
V: TRBV5-1
size: NA

CDR3: CASSLAGGEDF
DNA: TGCGCCAGCAGCTTGGCGGGGGGGGAAGACTTC
J: TRBJ2-7
D: TRBD2
V: TRBV5-1
size: NA

CDR3: CASSPTPRETDTQYF
DNA: TGTGCCAGTAGCCCTACGCCCCGGGAGACAGATACGCAGTATTTT
J: TRBJ2-3
D: NA
V: TRBV19
size: NA

CDR3: CASSLGAGGHNTEAFF
DNA: TGTGCCAGCAGCTTAGGAGCAGGGGGCCACAACACTGAAGCTTTCTTT
J: TRBJ1-1
D: TRBD1
V: TRBV7-6
size: NA

CDR3: CASSLGRGGQPQHF
DNA: TGTGCCAGCAGCTTAGGGAGGGGGGGGCAGCCCCAGCATTTT
J: TRBJ1-5
D: NA
V: TRBV7-2
size: NA

CDR3: CASSQDQGEGQPQHF
DNA: TGCGCCAGCAGCCAAGATCAGGGGGAAGGTCAGCCCCAGCATTTT
J: TRBJ1-5
D: TRBD1
V: TRBV4-3
size: NA

CDR3: CASSLRGTTSYNEQFF
DNA: TGCGCCAGCAGCCTACGAGGGACAACCTCCTACAATGAGCAGTTCTTC
J: TRBJ2-1
D: NA
V: TRBV4-1
size: NA

CDR3: CASSRGTSGRGGVTQYF
DNA: TGTGCCAGCAGCCGAGGGACTAGCGGGAGGGGGGGGGTGACCCAGTACTTC
J: TRBJ2-5
D: TRBD2
V: TRBV27
size: NA

CDR3: CASSPSSGSYQQYF
DNA: TGTGCCAGTAGTCCTTCTAGCGGGAGCTACCAGCAGTACTTC
J: TRBJ2-7
D: TRBD2
V: TRBV19
size: NA

CDR3: CASALPGGKLFF
DNA: TGTGCCAGCGCCCTCCCAGGGGGAAAACTGTTTTTT
J: TRBJ1-4
D: TRBD1
V: TRBV6-6
size: NA

CDR3: CASSLGGRAGNQPQHF
DNA: TGTGCCAGCAGTTTAGGAGGGCGGGCGGGCAATCAGCCCCAGCATTTT
J: TRBJ1-5
D: NA
V: TRBV27
size: NA

CDR3: CASSPGYGGEAQYF
DNA: TGTGCCAGCTCACCTGGGTATGGCGGGGAGGCCCAGTACTTC
J: TRBJ2-5
D: NA
V: TRBV18
size: NA

CDR3: CATYPGRAISHPYNEQFF
DNA: TGTGCCACCTACCCCGGGAGGGCCATCTCACACCCCTACAATGAGCAGTTCTTC
J: TRBJ2-1
D: TRBD2
V: TRBV10-3
size: NA

CDR3: CASSKPPRQGLETQYF
DNA: TGTGCCAGTAGTAAACCCCCCCGACAGGGGCTGGAGACCCAGTACTTC
J: TRBJ2-5
D: TRBD1
V: TRBV19
size: once

CDR3: CASSLVSVNTEAFF
DNA: TGTGCCAGCAGCTTAGTATCGGTAAACACTGAAGCTTTCTTT
J: TRBJ1-1
D: NA
V: TRBV7-9
size: NA

CDR3: CASSYSQGDPGYTF
DNA: TGTGCCAGCAGTTACTCACAGGGAGATCCTGGCTACACCTTC
J: TRBJ1-2
D: NA
V: TRBV6-6
size: once

CDR3: CASSIAWGQSDSYGYTF
DNA: TGTGCCAGTAGTATAGCTTGGGGACAATCCGATTCGTATGGCTACACCTTC
J: TRBJ1-2
D: NA
V: TRBV19
size: NA

CDR3: CASSDRGVEQYF
DNA: TGTGCCAGCAGTGACAGGGGGGTCGAGCAGTACTTC
J: TRBJ2-7
D: NA
V: TRBV2
size: NA

CDR3: CASSLQNYGYTF
DNA: TGTGCCAGCAGTCTCCAGAACTATGGCTACACCTTC
J: TRBJ1-2
D: NA
V: TRBV5-8
size: once

CDR3: CASSLLGKGNYGYTF
DNA: TGCGCCAGCAGCCTGTTAGGGAAGGGGAACTATGGCTACACCTTC
J: TRBJ1-2
D: NA
V: TRBV5-1
size: few

CDR3: CASSVSGGAGTGELFF
DNA: TGTGCCAGCAGCGTTAGCGGGGGGGCAGGAACCGGGGAGCTGTTTTTT
J: TRBJ2-2
D: TRBD2
V: TRBV7-2
size: NA

CDR3: CASSTRTAIIQETQYF
DNA: TGTGCCAGCAGCACCCGGACAGCTATAATCCAAGAGACCCAGTACTTC
J: TRBJ2-5
D: NA
V: TRBV7-8
size: NA

CDR3: CASSYGQGASRDTQYF
DNA: TGTGCCAGTAGTTACGGACAGGGGGCAAGTAGGGATACGCAGTATTTT
J: TRBJ2-3
D: TRBD1
V: TRBV19
size: NA

CDR3: CASSYDRHPNEQYF
DNA: TGTGCCAGCAGTTACGACAGGCACCCCAACGAGCAGTACTTC
J: TRBJ2-7
D: NA
V: TRBV6-5
size: NA

CDR3: CAISGLAGALVSQYF
DNA: TGTGCCATCAGTGGTCTAGCGGGGGCCCTCGTGTCGCAGTATTTT
J: TRBJ2-3
D: TRBD2
V: TRBV10-3
size: few

CDR3: CASSLGASGDTQYF
DNA: TGTGCCAGCAGCTTAGGGGCTAGCGGAGATACGCAGTATTTT
J: TRBJ2-3
D: TRBD2
V: TRBV11-2
size: once

CDR3: CASSKGEGRDTQYF
DNA: TGTGCCAGCAGTAAGGGGGAGGGGAGAGATACGCAGTATTTT
J: TRBJ2-3
D: NA
V: TRBV9
size: NA

CDR3: CASSLAGGSTDTQYF
DNA: TGTGCCAGCAGCTTAGCGGGAGGGAGCACAGATACGCAGTATTTT
J: TRBJ2-3
D: TRBD2
V: TRBV7-9
size: NA

CDR3: CASSLTTLRNTEAFF
DNA: TGTGCCAGCAGTTTGACGACACTTCGAAACACTGAAGCTTTCTTT
J: TRBJ1-1
D: NA
V: TRBV27
size: NA

CDR3: CASTYRQGVPEAFF
DNA: TGTGCCAGCACCTATCGACAGGGAGTACCTGAAGCTTTCTTT
J: TRBJ1-1
D: TRBD1
V: TRBV5-6
size: NA

CDR3: CASSRSAGSSYEQYF
DNA: TGCGCCAGCAGCCGCAGCGCGGGAAGCTCCTACGAGCAGTACTTC
J: TRBJ2-7
D: NA
V: TRBV5-1
size: NA

CDR3: CASDLGGVTYEQYF
DNA: TGTGCTAGCGACCTCGGCGGGGTAACCTACGAGCAGTACTTC
J: TRBJ2-7
D: NA
V: TRBV7-7
size: NA

CDR3: CASSPLPGYEQYF
DNA: TGTGCTAGCAGCCCCCTCCCAGGGTACGAGCAGTACTTC
J: TRBJ2-7
D: NA
V: TRBV7-7
size: once

CDR3: CASSLDGRGTYEQYF
DNA: TGTGCCAGCAGCTTAGATGGGAGGGGAACCTACGAGCAGTACTTC
J: TRBJ2-7
D: TRBD2
V: TRBV11-3
size: once

CDR3: CASRGTSGRGGATDTQYF
DNA: TGTGCCAGCAGGGGGACTAGCGGGAGGGGGGGGGCCACAGATACGCAGTATTTT
J: TRBJ2-3
D: TRBD2
V: TRBV2
size: NA

CDR3: CASSTGQGDQPQHF
DNA: TGTGCCAGCAGCACCGGACAGGGCGATCAGCCCCAGCATTTT
J: TRBJ1-5
D: NA
V: TRBV21-1
size: few

CDR3: CASSIGGLAGDEQYF
DNA: TGTGCCAGTAGTATTGGGGGACTAGCGGGAGACGAGCAGTACTTC
J: TRBJ2-7
D: TRBD2
V: TRBV19
size: NA

CDR3: CASSPTWYRTSSYNEQFF
DNA: TGTGCCAGCAGCCCAACATGGTACAGAACTAGCTCCTACAATGAGCAGTTCTTC
J: TRBJ2-1
D: NA
V: TRBV7-3
size: NA

CDR3: CASRPGATLGDEQYF
DNA: TGCGCCAGCAGGCCAGGGGCCACCCTGGGCGACGAGCAGTACTTC
J: TRBJ2-7
D: NA
V: TRBV5-1
size: NA

CDR3: CASSYARQQYF
DNA: TGTGCCAGCAGTTACGCCCGCCAACAATACTTC
J: TRBJ2-7
D: NA
V: TRBV6-6
size: NA

CDR3: CASSATGQGLGTGELFF
DNA: TGTGCCAGCAGCGCCACGGGACAGGGACTTGGCACCGGGGAGCTGTTTTTT
J: TRBJ2-2
D: TRBD1
V: TRBV9
size: NA

CDR3: CASRPDRDEQYF
DNA: TGTGCCAGCAGGCCCGACAGGGACGAGCAGTACTTC
J: TRBJ2-7
D: TRBD1
V: TRBV6-1
size: once

CDR3: CASSYSTVRSAGYTF
DNA: TGTGCCAGCAGTTACTCGACAGTCAGGTCGGCGGGCTACACCTTC
J: TRBJ1-2
D: NA
V: TRBV6-6
size: NA

CDR3: CASSLQGSTYEQYF
DNA: TGTGCCAGCAGCTTACAGGGTAGCACCTACGAGCAGTACTTC
J: TRBJ2-7
D: NA
V: TRBV11-2
size: NA

CDR3: CASSLRQGGNQPQHF
DNA: TGTGCCAGCAGTCTTCGACAGGGCGGCAATCAGCCCCAGCATTTT
J: TRBJ1-5
D: TRBD1
V: TRBV28
size: NA

CDR3: CASSLMAGAGEQYF
DNA: TGTGCCAGCAGTTTAATGGCGGGAGCGGGCGAGCAGTACTTC
J: TRBJ2-7
D: TRBD2
V: TRBV27
size: NA

CDR3: CASSLSYRGRMTQYF
DNA: TGTGCCAGCAGTTTATCATACAGGGGAAGGATGACCCAGTACTTC
J: TRBJ2-5
D: TRBD1
V: TRBV27
size: NA

CDR3: CASSPDEGDGYTF
DNA: TGTGCCAGCAGCCCCGACGAGGGCGATGGCTACACCTTC
J: TRBJ1-2
D: NA
V: TRBV7-2
size: NA

CDR3: CASSLSGYTDTQYF
DNA: TGTGCCAGCAGCTTGAGCGGTTACACAGATACGCAGTATTTT
J: TRBJ2-3
D: NA
V: TRBV9
size: once